This is a list of T cell receptor beta chains from one sample in a study of shared clonotypes between healthy human individuals. Here immunoSEQ multiplex PCR was the method, and the copy in TCRdb shows in-frame clones only, minus some. The sample shows around 700,000 clones, around 73% of them seen only once. Sequences were obtained from memory CD4+ T cells sorted from blood. Source of these receptors: a woman aged 25 to 39 in good health. CDR3s include the opening cysteine and the closing phenylalanine or tryptophan. A D gene is named only where the DNA matches it firmly. Rows may omit the clone size; those that give it use once, few, many or a size class.

J gene	V gene	clone size	D gene	CDR3 protein	CDR3 DNA
TRBJ2-1	TRBV2	.	.	CASSALGHEQFF	TGTGCCAGCAGTGCCTTGGGGCACGAGCAGTTCTTC
TRBJ1-2	TRBV7-9	.	.	CASSLATGHRIAANYGYTF	TGTGCCAGCAGCTTAGCGACAGGCCATCGCATCGCCGCTAACTATGGCTACACCTTC
TRBJ2-7	TRBV5-1	once	TRBD1	CASSPGTGGSYEQYF	TGCGCCAGCAGCCCCGGGACAGGGGGTTCCTACGAGCAGTACTTC
TRBJ1-4	TRBV19	.	.	CASSALTEKLFF	TGTGCCAGTAGTGCCCTAACCGAAAAACTGTTTTTT
TRBJ2-1	TRBV7-9	.	TRBD1	CASSSPGQGIIEQFF	TGTGCCAGCAGCTCCCCGGGACAGGGTATCATCGAGCAGTTCTTC
TRBJ1-3	TRBV28	many	TRBD1	CASSPNPGQSSGNTIYF	TGTGCCAGCAGTCCTAACCCGGGACAGAGCTCTGGAAACACCATATATTTT
TRBJ1-1	TRBV5-6	.	.	CASSEGLYLEAFF	TGTGCCAGCAGCGAGGGATTATACCTTGAAGCTTTCTTT
TRBJ1-1	TRBV27	.	.	CASSLGDRAFF	TGTGCCAGCAGTTTGGGGGATCGCGCTTTCTTT
TRBJ1-5	TRBV6-1	.	.	CASSEEGTAKTRAHF	TGTGCCAGCAGTGAAGAGGGGACCGCGAAAACCCGGGCGCATTTT
TRBJ2-1	TRBV4-1	.	TRBD1	CASSSGTGGYNEQFF	TGCGCCAGCAGTTCCGGGACAGGGGGATACAATGAGCAGTTCTTC
TRBJ2-1	TRBV9	few	TRBD2	CASSAGTSYNEQFF	TGTGCCAGCAGCGCCGGGACTAGCTACAATGAGCAGTTCTTC
TRBJ2-2	TRBV28	.	.	CASSSVTGELFF	TGTGCCAGCAGTTCAGTTACCGGGGAGCTGTTTTTT
TRBJ2-1	TRBV27	.	.	CASSYRDSPTSDEQFF	TGTGCCAGCAGTTATAGGGACTCTCCTACCTCTGATGAGCAGTTCTTC
TRBJ1-2	TRBV28	.	.	CASSSNSLEGYTF	TGTGCCAGCAGTTCGAACTCCCTAGAAGGCTACACCTTC
TRBJ2-3	TRBV11-1	.	.	CASSLTVSTDTQYF	TGTGCCAGCAGCTTAACTGTTAGCACAGATACGCAGTATTTT
TRBJ1-1	TRBV5-1	few	TRBD1	CASSLADRDLFEAFF	TGCGCCAGCAGCTTGGCCGACAGGGATTTATTTGAAGCTTTCTTT
TRBJ2-3	TRBV27	few	.	CASSLSPDSTSTDTQYF	TGTGCCAGCAGTTTATCCCCGGACAGTACTAGCACAGATACGCAGTATTTT
TRBJ2-5	TRBV5-1	.	TRBD2	CASSLGLAGVSETQYF	TGCGCCAGCAGCTTGGGACTAGCGGGAGTATCCGAGACCCAGTACTTC
TRBJ2-5	TRBV6-1	.	TRBD1	CASRLNRGPETQYF	TGTGCCAGCAGGCTAAACAGGGGGCCGGAGACCCAGTACTTC
TRBJ2-1	TRBV15	many	.	CATSRYFGTSSYNEQFF	TGTGCCACCAGCAGGTATTTCGGGACATCCTCCTACAATGAGCAGTTCTTC
TRBJ2-2	TRBV19	.	.	CRSKNTGELFF	TGTAGGAGTAAGAACACCGGGGAGCTGTTTTTT
TRBJ2-7	TRBV5-1	.	TRBD2	CASRFDLAGSTYEQYF	TGCGCCAGCAGATTCGACCTAGCGGGCTCAACCTACGAGCAGTACTTC
TRBJ2-5	TRBV19	.	.	CASSIGGGAQETQYF	TGTGCCAGTAGTATTGGTGGGGGGGCCCAAGAGACCCAGTACTTC
TRBJ2-3	TRBV5-4	.	.	CASSSPVGTDTQYF	TGTGCCAGCAGCTCCCCGGTGGGAACAGATACGCAGTATTTT
TRBJ2-6	TRBV7-9	.	.	CASSLRQTGANVLTF	TGTGCCAGCAGCCTCCGGCAGACCGGGGCCAACGTCCTGACTTTC
TRBJ2-2	TRBV30	few	.	CAWGGYIRTGELFF	TGTGCCTGGGGTGGTTACATTCGGACCGGGGAGCTGTTTTTT
TRBJ2-7	TRBV5-4	.	TRBD1	CASSLGTGLSYEQYF	TGTGCCAGCAGCTTGGGGACAGGGTTATCCTACGAGCAGTACTTC
TRBJ2-7	TRBV11-2	.	TRBD2	CASSHPWVAGAGEQYF	TGTGCCAGCAGCCATCCGTGGGTAGCGGGAGCGGGAGAGCAGTACTTC
TRBJ2-7	TRBV11-2	.	.	CASSLDRANEQYF	TGTGCCAGCAGCTTAGATCGGGCAAACGAGCAGTACTTC
TRBJ2-2	TRBV11-2	.	.	CASSPRPWGELFF	TGTGCCAGCAGCCCACGTCCGTGGGGGGAGCTGTTTTTT
TRBJ2-4	TRBV2	.	TRBD1	CASSDFRQGTKNIQYF	TGTGCCAGCAGTGACTTCCGACAGGGGACCAAAAACATTCAGTACTTC
TRBJ2-5	TRBV5-4	.	TRBD1	CASSLGQGMAETQYF	TGTGCCAGCAGCCTAGGACAGGGGATGGCGGAGACCCAGTACTTC
TRBJ1-2	TRBV15	few	.	CATSREAGSYGYTF	TGTGCCACCAGCAGAGAGGCTGGGAGCTATGGCTACACCTTC
TRBJ1-3	TRBV5-1	.	.	CASSLEGGGNTIYF	TGCGCCAGCAGCTTGGAGGGGGGTGGAAACACCATATATTTT
TRBJ2-3	TRBV11-3	.	.	CASSLMRLSTDTQYF	TGTGCCAGCAGCTTAATGCGGCTAAGCACAGATACGCAGTATTTT
TRBJ1-2	TRBV28	.	.	CASTLLEARGRVANYGYTF	TGTGCCAGCACCCTTCTGGAGGCCAGGGGACGGGTAGCTAACTATGGCTACACCTTC
TRBJ2-7	TRBV27	.	TRBD2	CASSKAGGTYEQYF	TGTGCCAGCAGCAAAGCGGGAGGGACCTACGAGCAGTACTTC
TRBJ2-3	TRBV7-2	many	.	CASSLGGTTGNTQYF	TGTGCCAGCAGCTTAGGGGGGACCACAGGCAATACGCAGTATTTT
TRBJ2-3	TRBV7-3	.	.	CASSLGSRLTDTQYF	TGTGCCAGCAGCTTAGGGAGCCGGCTCACAGATACGCAGTATTTT
TRBJ2-1	TRBV19	.	TRBD2	CASRDLAGWEQFF	TGTGCCAGTAGGGACTTAGCGGGATGGGAGCAGTTCTTC
TRBJ2-7	TRBV19	.	.	CATIGGLLAFYEQYF	TGTGCCACCATAGGGGGCTTACTAGCTTTCTACGAGCAGTACTTC
TRBJ2-5	TRBV2	.	.	CASSFSGQETQYF	TGTGCCAGCAGTTTTAGCGGCCAAGAGACCCAGTACTTC
TRBJ2-7	TRBV10-3	few	.	CAISESGVASYEQYF	TGTGCCATCAGTGAGTCCGGCGTCGCGAGCTACGAGCAGTACTTC
TRBJ1-1	TRBV28	.	.	CASPAPLNTEAFF	TGTGCCAGCCCTGCACCCCTGAACACTGAAGCTTTCTTT
TRBJ2-3	TRBV29-1	.	TRBD2	CSVGGTSGSTDTQYF	TGCAGCGTGGGTGGGACTAGCGGAAGCACAGATACGCAGTATTTT
TRBJ2-2	TRBV7-8	.	.	CASSVRLPRNTGELFF	TGTGCCAGCAGCGTCCGACTACCTAGGAACACCGGGGAGCTGTTTTTT
TRBJ2-7	TRBV29-1	.	TRBD2	CSVEVAPGTGGSIDEQYF	TGCAGCGTTGAAGTGGCCCCGGGGACTGGCGGGAGTATCGACGAGCAGTACTTC
TRBJ2-5	TRBV19	once	TRBD1	CASSIDPRGLQETQYF	TGTGCCAGTAGTATAGACCCCAGGGGGCTACAAGAGACCCAGTACTTC
TRBJ2-1	TRBV27	.	.	CASSKPPRPYNEQFF	TGTGCCAGCAGCAAACCCCCCCGCCCCTACAATGAGCAGTTCTTC
TRBJ1-1	TRBV10-1	.	.	CASSETGSYTEAFF	TGCGCCAGCAGTGAGACAGGGTCTTACACTGAAGCTTTCTTT
TRBJ2-1	TRBV30	.	TRBD1	CAWSDLGQGSYNEQFF	TGTGCCTGGAGTGATCTGGGACAGGGGTCCTACAATGAGCAGTTCTTC
TRBJ2-3	TRBV19	.	TRBD2	CASSMGSGRVDTQYF	TGTGCCAGTAGTATGGGGAGCGGGAGAGTAGATACGCAGTATTTT
TRBJ2-3	TRBV7-8	once	TRBD1	CASSLSDRGRSDTQYF	TGTGCCAGCAGCTTATCCGACAGGGGGAGGTCAGATACGCAGTATTTT
TRBJ1-3	TRBV7-9	few	.	CASTLLGGSGNTIYF	TGTGCCAGCACCTTATTAGGGGGCTCTGGAAACACCATATATTTT
TRBJ1-1	TRBV29-1	.	.	CSVMTGRRENTEAFF	TGCAGCGTGATGACAGGCCGAAGGGAGAACACTGAAGCTTTCTTT